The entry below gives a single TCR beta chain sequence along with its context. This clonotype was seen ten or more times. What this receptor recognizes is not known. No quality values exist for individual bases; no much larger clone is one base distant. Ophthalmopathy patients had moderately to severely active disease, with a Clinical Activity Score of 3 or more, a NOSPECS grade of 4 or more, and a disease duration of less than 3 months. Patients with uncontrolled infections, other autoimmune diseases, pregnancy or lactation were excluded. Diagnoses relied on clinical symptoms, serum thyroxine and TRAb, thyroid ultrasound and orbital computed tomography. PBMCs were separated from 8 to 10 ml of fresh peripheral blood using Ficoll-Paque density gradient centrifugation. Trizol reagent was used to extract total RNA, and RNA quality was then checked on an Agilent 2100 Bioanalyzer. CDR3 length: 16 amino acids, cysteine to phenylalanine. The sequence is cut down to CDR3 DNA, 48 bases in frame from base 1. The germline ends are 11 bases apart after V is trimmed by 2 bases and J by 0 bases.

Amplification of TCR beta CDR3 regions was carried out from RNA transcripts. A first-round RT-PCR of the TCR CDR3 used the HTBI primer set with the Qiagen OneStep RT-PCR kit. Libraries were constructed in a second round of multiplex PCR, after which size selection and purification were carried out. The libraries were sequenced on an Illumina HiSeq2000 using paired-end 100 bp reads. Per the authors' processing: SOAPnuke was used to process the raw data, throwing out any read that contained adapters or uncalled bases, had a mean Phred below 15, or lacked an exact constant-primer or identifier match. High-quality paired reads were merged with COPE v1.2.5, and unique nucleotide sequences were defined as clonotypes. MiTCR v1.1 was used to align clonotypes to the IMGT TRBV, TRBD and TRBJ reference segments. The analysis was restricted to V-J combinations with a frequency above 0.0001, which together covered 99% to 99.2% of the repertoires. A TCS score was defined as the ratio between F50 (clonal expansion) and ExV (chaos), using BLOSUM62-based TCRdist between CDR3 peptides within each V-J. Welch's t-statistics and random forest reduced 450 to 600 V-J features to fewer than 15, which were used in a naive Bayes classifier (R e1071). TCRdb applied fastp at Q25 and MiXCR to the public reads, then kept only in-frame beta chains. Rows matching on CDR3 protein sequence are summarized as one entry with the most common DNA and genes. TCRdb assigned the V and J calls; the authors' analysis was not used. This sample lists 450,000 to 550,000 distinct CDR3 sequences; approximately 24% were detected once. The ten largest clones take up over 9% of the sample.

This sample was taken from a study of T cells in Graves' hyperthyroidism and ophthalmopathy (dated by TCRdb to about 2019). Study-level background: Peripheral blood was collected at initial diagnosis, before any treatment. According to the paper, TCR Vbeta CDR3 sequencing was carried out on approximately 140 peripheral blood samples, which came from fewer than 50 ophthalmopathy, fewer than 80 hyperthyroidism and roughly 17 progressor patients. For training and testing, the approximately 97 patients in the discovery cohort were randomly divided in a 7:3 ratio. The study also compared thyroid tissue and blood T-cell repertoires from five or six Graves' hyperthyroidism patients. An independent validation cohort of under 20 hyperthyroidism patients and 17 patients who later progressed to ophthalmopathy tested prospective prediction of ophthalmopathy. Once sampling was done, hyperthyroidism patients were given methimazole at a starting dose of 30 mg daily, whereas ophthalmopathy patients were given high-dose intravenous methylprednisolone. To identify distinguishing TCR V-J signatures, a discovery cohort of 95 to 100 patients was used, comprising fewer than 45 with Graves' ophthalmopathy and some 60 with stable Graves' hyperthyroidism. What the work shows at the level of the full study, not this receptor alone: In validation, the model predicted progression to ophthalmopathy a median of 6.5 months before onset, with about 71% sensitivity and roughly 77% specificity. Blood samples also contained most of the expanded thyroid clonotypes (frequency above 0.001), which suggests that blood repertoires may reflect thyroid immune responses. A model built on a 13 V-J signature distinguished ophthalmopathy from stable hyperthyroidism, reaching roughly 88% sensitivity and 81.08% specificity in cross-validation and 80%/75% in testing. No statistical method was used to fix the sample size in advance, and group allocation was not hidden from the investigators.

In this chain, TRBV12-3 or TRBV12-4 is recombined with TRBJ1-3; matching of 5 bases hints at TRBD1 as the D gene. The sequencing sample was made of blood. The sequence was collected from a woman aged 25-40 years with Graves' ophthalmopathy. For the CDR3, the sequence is CASSLKGPSSGNTIYF. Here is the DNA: TGTGCCAGCAGTTTAAAGGGGCCCAGCTCTGGAAACACCATATATTTT.